Listed below are T cell receptor beta chains from one sample, sequenced in a study of blood T cell repertoires in COVID-19. Sequencing was performed with immunoSEQ multiplex PCR; in TCRdb, only in-frame clones are kept and a portion is missing. The repertoire holds fewer than 110,000 clones, with about 91% as singletons. The sequencing input was peripheral blood. The source of these receptors is a human donor in a cohort sampled during active COVID-19. The CDR3 runs from the conserved cysteine through the conserved F or W. A D gene is named only where the DNA matches it firmly. Not all rows give a size; the values are once, few, many and, for expanded clones, a class.

abundance: few
j_gene: TRBJ1-2
d_gene: NA
v_gene: TRBV6-5
CDR3nt: TGTGCCAGCACCCCCCGTGACTTCTATGGCTACACCTTC
CDR3aa: CASTPRDFYGYTF

abundance: NA
j_gene: TRBJ1-4
d_gene: NA
v_gene: TRBV7-2
CDR3nt: TGTGCCAGCAGCTCTCAGACAGGTCCCAATGAAAAACTGTTTTTT
CDR3aa: CASSSQTGPNEKLFF

abundance: NA
j_gene: TRBJ1-2
d_gene: TRBD1
v_gene: TRBV27
CDR3nt: TGTGCCAGCAGTCTAACCTTAAGTTACGGGACAGCCTATGGCTACACCTTC
CDR3aa: CASSLTLSYGTAYGYTF

abundance: once
j_gene: TRBJ2-5
d_gene: TRBD2
v_gene: TRBV5-6
CDR3nt: TGTGCCAGCAGCTTGGTGTATTTAGCGGGGGGCAGCGGGACCCAGTACTTC
CDR3aa: CASSLVYLAGGSGTQYF

abundance: NA
j_gene: TRBJ1-2
d_gene: NA
v_gene: TRBV10-1
CDR3nt: TGCGCCAGCAGCGTCGACAGAAACTATGGCTACACCTTC
CDR3aa: CASSVDRNYGYTF

abundance: NA
j_gene: TRBJ1-5
d_gene: NA
v_gene: TRBV3-1/TRBV3-2
CDR3nt: TGTGCCAGCAGCCAAGGATTATCTCTATTGGGACATTGGAATCAGCCCCAGCATTTT
CDR3aa: CASSQGLSLLGHWNQPQHF

abundance: few
j_gene: TRBJ2-7
d_gene: TRBD2
v_gene: TRBV11-2
CDR3nt: TGTGCCAGCAGCTTCTCTGCGGGGGGGTACCCCTACGAGCAGTACTTC
CDR3aa: CASSFSAGGYPYEQYF

abundance: NA
j_gene: TRBJ1-5
d_gene: TRBD1
v_gene: TRBV19
CDR3nt: TGTGCCAGTAGTATAGATGCAGGGGGTGGACAGCCCCAGCATTTT
CDR3aa: CASSIDAGGGQPQHF

abundance: once
j_gene: TRBJ1-1
d_gene: NA
v_gene: TRBV25-1
CDR3nt: TGTGCCAGCAGTGGGGTAGGGGGTAGGAACACTGAAGCTTTCTTT
CDR3aa: CASSGVGGRNTEAFF

abundance: NA
j_gene: TRBJ2-7
d_gene: TRBD1
v_gene: TRBV28
CDR3nt: TGTGCCAGCAGTCCCTCCTACCGGGACAGGAACGACGAGCAGTACTTC
CDR3aa: CASSPSYRDRNDEQYF

abundance: NA
j_gene: TRBJ1-5
d_gene: NA
v_gene: TRBV28
CDR3nt: TGTGCCAGCAGTTACGGGGGGGCTCAGGGCAATCAGCCCCAGCATTTT
CDR3aa: CASSYGGAQGNQPQHF

abundance: NA
j_gene: TRBJ2-1
d_gene: TRBD1
v_gene: TRBV5-4
CDR3nt: TGTGCCAGCAGCTGGGACAGATTCCTAGCCAACAATGAGCAGTTCTTC
CDR3aa: CASSWDRFLANNEQFF

abundance: once
j_gene: TRBJ2-1
d_gene: NA
v_gene: TRBV30
CDR3nt: TGTGCCTGGAGTGAGGAGGGGCATGAGCAGTTCTTC
CDR3aa: CAWSEEGHEQFF

abundance: once
j_gene: TRBJ2-1
d_gene: NA
v_gene: TRBV11-2
CDR3nt: TGTGCCAGCAGCTTAGGGCGGAACAATGAGCAGTTCTTC
CDR3aa: CASSLGRNNEQFF

abundance: NA
j_gene: TRBJ1-3
d_gene: TRBD1
v_gene: TRBV12-3/TRBV12-4
CDR3nt: TGTGCCAGCCGAGGACAGGGCCAGAACACCATATATTTT
CDR3aa: CASRGQGQNTIYF

abundance: few
j_gene: TRBJ1-2
d_gene: NA
v_gene: TRBV5-1
CDR3nt: TGCGCCAGCAGCTTGCTAGGGGTTCATGGCTACACCTTC
CDR3aa: CASSLLGVHGYTF